One and the same sample provided the 10 T cell receptor beta chains below, sequenced in a study of cytomegalovirus exposure and HLA in healthy donors. A multiplex PCR was run with 60 Vbeta primers and 13 Jbeta primers. Generated by immunoSEQ multiplex PCR, the TCRdb table keeps only in-frame clones and is missing some. Here the sample spans some 160,000 clones, roughly 80% being singletons. The sequenced sample consisted of PBMCs. Every receptor here comes from a woman aged 40-49 years in good health and CMV-seronegative.

The chain recombines TRBV15 with TRBJ1-2; TRBD1 agrees at 11 bases. Germline V lookup: CDR1 LNHNV, CDR2 YYDKDF (reference sequence). CDR3 length: 15 residues. V lost 3 bases to trimming and J lost 9 bases; unmatched junction nucleotides: 9. CDR3 DNA sequence: TGTGCCACCAGCAGGCAAGGACAGGGGGCGCGGAGCTACACCTTC. Protein: CATSRQGQGARSYTF. The full variable domain, completed using reference TRBV15 and TRBJ1-2, is DAMVIQNPRYQVTQFGKPVTLSCSQTLNHNVMYWYQQKSSQAPKLLFHYYDKDFNNEADTPDNFQSRRPNTSFCFLDIRSPGLGDTAMYLCATSRQGQGARSYTFGSGTRLTVV.

The J gene is TRBJ1-1, the V gene TRBV5-4; no reliable D call. This CDR3 has 13 residues. The V gene's germline CDR1 is SGHNT and CDR2 YYREEE (reference sequence). V was shortened by 0 bases and J by 5 bases, with 8 bases between the two germline ends. The CDR3 bases are TGTGCCAGCAGCTTGGGGAGTGGTACTGAAGCTTTCTTT. This codes for CASSLGSGTEAFF.

The rearrangement uses TRBV18 and TRBJ1-1, with D perhaps TRBD1 (5 bases). The V gene's germline CDR1 is KGHSH and CDR2 LQKENI. V lost 2 bases, J lost 5 bases, and 15 bases lay in between. The CDR3 runs to 15 residues. CDR3 region: CASSPTQGLSTEAFF. For the CDR3, the DNA is TGTGCCAGCTCACCAACTCAGGGACTCTCTACTGAAGCTTTCTTT.

This chain joins TRBV4-1 and TRBJ2-1; D ambiguous. The CDR3 runs to 13 residues. Trimming left V 4 bases short and J 4 bases short, with 8 bases between. CDR1 is MGHRA and CDR2 is YSYEKL in the germline V gene. The CDR3 here is CASSPTLYNEQFF. The DNA of the CDR3 is TGCGCCAGCAGCCCGACACTGTACAATGAGCAGTTCTTC.

The gene calls are TRBV2 and TRBJ1-6, with a tentative D call TRBD1 (5 bases). CDR3 size: 15 residues. Germline assignment: CDR1 SNHLY and CDR2 FYNNEI. The ends were cut back, 2 bases at V and 8 bases at J, with 13 bases in the middle. The CDR3 nucleotides read TGTGCCAGCAGTGAATCCGACGGGGGGGATTCACCCCTCCACTTT. Protein sequence: CASSESDGGDSPLHF. The full variable domain, completed using reference TRBV2 and TRBJ1-6, is EPEVTQTPSHQVTQMGQEVILRCVPISNHLYFYWYRQILGQKVEFLVSFYNNEISEKSEIFDDQFSVERPDGSNFTLKIRSTKLEDSAMYFCASSESDGGDSPLHFGNGTRLTVT.

The chain recombines TRBV6-6 with TRBJ2-1; 8 bases map to TRBD2. V was pared by 2 bases and J by 5 bases, with 5 bases of the junction left unmatched. Germline CDR1 MNHNY, CDR2 SVGAGI (reference sequence). The CDR3 loop spans 15 amino acids. The CDR3 reads CASSYGPGLDNEQFF. The CDR3 coding sequence is TGTGCCAGCAGTTACGGGCCGGGACTAGACAATGAGCAGTTCTTC.

V and J are TRBV6-4 and TRBJ2-1, with TRBD2 identical over 8 bases. Per germline, CDR1 MRHNA and CDR2 SNTAGT. V lost 3 bases to trimming and J lost 8 bases; unmatched junction nucleotides: 6. The CDR3 contains 14 residues. CDR3 DNA: TGTGCCAGCAGTGATCTTTCGGGGGGGCATGAGCAGTTCTTC. Protein product: CASSDLSGGHEQFF.

As for this clone: One junction end does not reproduce the germline sequence, and a read error may be involved. This chain connects TRBV7-9 to TRBJ2-1; no definite D call. The V gene's germline CDR1 is SEHNR and CDR2 FQNEAQ (reference sequence). CDR3 size: 11 residues. CDR3 DNA: TGTTCCAGCAGCTACTTACATGAGCAGTTCTTC. Amino acid sequence: CSSSYLHEQFF.

The rearrangement links TRBV28 to TRBJ2-1; D ambiguous. Trimming took 4 bases from V and 0 from J, leaving 10 bases between them. Per germline, CDR1 MDHEN and CDR2 SYDVKM. This CDR3 region has 15 residues. The CDR3 region has the DNA TGTGCCAGCAGTTCAAGACAAAGCTCCTACAATGAGCAGTTCTTC. This encodes CASSSRQSSYNEQFF.

This rearrangement joins TRBV29-1 to TRBJ2-7, with D unclear. Looked up from germline, CDR1 is SQVTM and CDR2 is ANQGSEA. The CDR3 contains 12 residues. With 2 bases removed from V and 2 bases from J, the gap between germline ends came to 7 bases. The CDR3 loop is CSVETDTYEQYF. The CDR3, as DNA: TGCAGCGTTGAAACAGATACCTACGAGCAGTACTTC.